This section outlines one T cell receptor (beta chain) sequence together with its context. No antigen is known for it. Germline and junction disagree at one end, which may indicate a read error. The data are from a study of OX40 agonist ivuxolimab in advanced cancers. About the research overall: Patients were dosed with the agonistic anti-OX40 (CD134) antibody ivuxolimab.

Some clones are missing from TCRdb's copy, which holds only in-frame ones; the method was immunoSEQ multiplex PCR. The sample has 77,000 or so clones, about 93% seen once. Study outcomes and limitations: At 0.1 to 3.0 mg/kg, clonal expansion of CD4+ and CD8+ blood T cells had occurred by week 6.

Germline loops: CDR1 SSHAT, CDR2 FNYEAQ (reference sequence). This CDR3 is built from 13 residues. The V and J genes are TRBV7-7 and TRBJ2-3; D remains ambiguous. This receptor was identified in an adult with an advanced solid tumor such as melanoma, head and neck, liver or kidney cancer. The material was CD4+ or CD8+ T cells sorted from blood, obtained in a trial of the OX40 agonist ivuxolimab. The CDR3 nucleotides are TGTGCTAGCAGCTTAGTAACAGCAGATACGCAGTATTTT. Translating gives CASSLVTADTQYF.